This T cell receptor beta chain emerged from a study of blood T cell repertoires in COVID-19 (dated by TCRdb to 2018 to 2020). Broadly, across the study: Samples from collaborators originated in the United States, Italy and Spain and spanned both the acute and convalescent phases of COVID-19. The prospective study material was composed of cDNA or gDNA derived from T cells, B-cell-depleted T cells, or PBMCs. The dataset comprised deeply sampled blood TCRbeta repertoires from subjects exposed to, actively infected with, or recovered from COVID-19. The repertoires were made available in a free public database intended to serve as a resource for research on the immune response to SARS-CoV-2. The samples were drawn from the first 160 participants of the ongoing ImmuneRACE study and from 950 to 1,500 subjects provided by 6 global collaborators. The sample metadata nearly always contained a de-identified subject ID, COVID-19 status, age in years and sex. Where available, HLA class I and class II types were taken from metadata supplied by the sample provider and were not determined by assay-based typing. Findings and caveats that apply to the study as a whole: Clinical and demographic metadata were provided uncurated, with the amount varying by source and participant.

There are 16 amino acids in the CDR3, from cysteine to phenylalanine inclusive. This entry keeps only the CDR3 DNA: 48 bases, framed from base 1. CDR1 ENHRY and CDR2 SYGVKD were looked up in the germline V gene. The junction shows trimming of 10 bases on V and 1 base on J, and the gene matches do not reach 11 bases of it. Enrolling through a virtual design, the prospective study's participants ranged in age from roughly 18 to 90 years and lived across around 25 United States geographic areas. In the prospective study, cohorts were assigned on the basis of participant-reported clinical history obtained from a screening survey and a study questionnaire. Recovered participants in ImmuneRACE Cohort 3 were defined as having two consecutive negative NP/OP PCR tests, clearance from a healthcare professional, or resolution of symptoms. Mobile phlebotomists in the prospective study collected whole blood, serum and a nasopharyngeal or oropharyngeal swab from every participant. Additional blood draws and questionnaires over an approximately 2-month period could optionally be provided by prospective study participants. Before DNA extraction, blood samples from the prospective study were shipped at room temperature or frozen.

A word on this clone: What antigen it recognizes has not been identified. Base qualities were left out, and no much larger clone turns up one base away.

TCRbeta CDR3 regions were amplified from genomic DNA by means of the immunoSEQ Assay, a bias-controlled multiplex PCR. In the authors' own workflow: The number of nucleated cells in each sample was estimated from the amplification of reference gene primers within the assay. Sequence reads were collapsed and filtered to measure the absolute abundance of every unique TCRbeta CDR3 rearrangement. For each sample, productive Simpson clonality was calculated as the square root of Simpson's diversity index over productive rearrangements. The table was pulled from immuneACCESS by TCRdb, which kept in-frame rearrangements only. Such tables lose some clones; where checked, under half of the loss comes from unresolved V genes, and the rest has no known cause. The D gene and trimming were derived from the DNA, and the V and J assignments and clone size from that table. For this sample the table gives under 200,000 clones, of which about 91% were detected only once. Of the sample, more than 0.75% falls within the top ten clones.

Sequences were obtained from PBMCs or T cells enriched from blood (not recorded which). This TCR was sampled from a woman aged 18-35 years who had recovered from COVID-19. The chain is made from TRBV10-3 and TRBJ2-2; TRBD2 fits 8 bases in the junction. CDR3 region: CATKLTSGENTGELFF. Read as DNA, the sequence is TGTGCCACGAAATTAACTAGCGGAGAGAACACCGGGGAGCTGTTTTTT.